This entry lists 4 T cell receptor beta chains sequenced from one sample in a study of metastatic and nonmetastatic thyroid tumors. MiXCR re-clonotyped the PCR reads for TCRdb. The sample lists about 39,000 clones, around 10% occurring once. Patients were all untreated before their thyroid surgery. Sequencing was performed on blood. These receptor sequences come from a male donor with papillary thyroid cancer or a benign thyroid nodule (not recorded which). Some clones in this sample may be carry-over from other donors' samples.

In its sample, this clone was seen many times. The chain carries TRBV6-4 and TRBJ2-1; TRBD1 aligns across 9 bases. J was trimmed by 0 bases and V by 6 bases; bases with no gene match: 6. This CDR3 region has 16 residues. From germline, CDR1 is MRHNA and CDR2 SNTAGT. The CDR3 DNA sequence: TGTGCCAGCAGCCAACAGGGGGCGGCCTCCTACAATGAGCAGTTCTTC. Protein sequence: CASSQQGAASYNEQFF.

This clone came up many times. The chain employs TRBV6-4 and TRBJ1-1, with 7 positions matching TRBD1. V was pared by 7 bases and J by 0 bases, with 20 bases of the junction left unmatched. This CDR3 contains 19 residues. Germline CDR1 and CDR2: MRHNA and SNTAGT. The CDR3 DNA is TGTGCCAGCATTCCCAGGCCTGGGACAGCCCTTACCATGAACACTGAAGCTTTCTTT. Its translation: CASIPRPGTALTMNTEAFF.

There are many counts of this clone. This chain connects TRBV28 to TRBJ1-2; D is unclear. The CDR3 loop spans 12 amino acids. Trimming stripped 1 base from V and 8 bases from J, with 8 bases between. The germline V gene encodes CDR1 MDHEN and CDR2 SYDVKM. CDR3 sequence reads: CASSLSLVGYTF. CDR3 bases: TGTGCCAGCAGTTTATCCCTGGTCGGCTACACCTTC.

This clone has just a few counts. The chain recombines TRBV28 with TRBJ1-4, with 7 bases aligning to TRBD1. CDR1 MDHEN and CDR2 SYDVKM come from the germline V gene. J lost 1 base, V lost 4 bases, and 9 bases had no gene match. The CDR3 contains 17 residues. The CDR3: CASSSNRGFLTNEKLFF. Written as DNA, the CDR3 is TGTGCCAGCAGTTCCAACAGGGGCTTTTTAACTAATGAAAAACTGTTTTTT.